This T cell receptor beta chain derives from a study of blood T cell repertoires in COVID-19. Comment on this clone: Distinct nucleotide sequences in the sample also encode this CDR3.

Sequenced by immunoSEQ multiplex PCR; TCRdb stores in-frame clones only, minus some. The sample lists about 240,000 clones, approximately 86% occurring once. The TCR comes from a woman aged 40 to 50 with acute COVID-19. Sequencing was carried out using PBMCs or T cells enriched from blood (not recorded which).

The CDR3 DNA is TGTGCCAGCAGTGGGGACACCTACGAGCAGTACTTC. Protein: CASSGDTYEQYF. The chain employs TRBV2 and TRBJ2-7; D is perhaps TRBD1 (6 bases). V was pared by 4 bases and J by 2 bases, with 6 bases between. Germline CDR1 SNHLY, CDR2 FYNNEI. This CDR3 spans 12 amino acids.